These 30 T cell receptor beta chains were all obtained from the same sample, sequenced in a study of cytomegalovirus exposure and HLA in healthy donors. The protocol was immunoSEQ multiplex PCR, while the TCRdb copy is restricted to in-frame clones and leaves out a portion. This sample has roughly 120,000 clones, with about 88% found just once. Sequencing used PBMCs. These TCRs come from a man younger than 35 in good health and CMV-seropositive.

This clone was recorded only once. The J gene is TRBJ1-6, the V gene TRBV12-2. TRBV12-2 is described as a pseudogene. The CDR3 contains 16 residues. CDR3 residues: CASRLVIPVRNSPLHF. The CDR3 coding sequence is TGTGCAAGTCGCTTAGTTATCCCTGTCCGGAATTCACCCCTCCACTTT.

V is TRBV6-6 and J is TRBJ2-2; D is uncertain. Germline V gives CDR1 MNHNY, CDR2 SVGAGI (reference sequence). The CDR3 is 13 residues long. The V gene lost 0 bases and the J gene lost 7 bases, with 6 bases spanning the gap. This CDR3 reads CASSYSPSGELFF. The CDR3 bases are TGTGCCAGCAGTTACTCCCCGAGCGGGGAGCTGTTTTTT.

This clone was found once. V and J are TRBV5-1 and TRBJ1-4; D remains unclear. The CDR3 runs to 11 residues. V lost 5 bases to trimming and J lost 7 bases, with 6 bases between them. The V gene's germline CDR1 is SGHRS and CDR2 YFSETQ. CDR3 coding DNA: TGCGCCAGCAGGGCGGGTGAAAAACTGTTTTTT. Its protein is CASRAGEKLFF.

The chain uses TRBV2 and TRBJ2-2; 8 bases line up with TRBD1. The ends lost 7 bases at V and 4 bases at J; junction bases unmatched: 8. The V gene's germline CDR1 is SNHLY and CDR2 FYNNEI. This CDR3 has 15 amino acids. The CDR3 is CASKPGTGVTGELFF. DNA for the CDR3: TGTGCCAGCAAACCGGGGACAGGTGTCACCGGGGAGCTGTTTTTT. The full variable domain, rest sourced from reference TRBV2 and TRBJ2-2, is EPEVTQTPSHQVTQMGQEVILRCVPISNHLYFYWYRQILGQKVEFLVSFYNNEISEKSEIFDDQFSVERPDGSNFTLKIRSTKLEDSAMYFCASKPGTGVTGELFFGEGSRLTVL.

A single count supports this clone. The gene calls are TRBV7-9 and TRBJ1-6; unclear D gene. The CDR3 covers 12 residues. Germline assignment: CDR1 SEHNR and CDR2 FQNEAQ (reference sequence). Deletions cut 2 bases from V and 10 bases from J, with 6 bases between. The CDR3 loop is CASSLPQSPLHF. CDR3 nucleotide sequence: TGTGCCAGCAGCTTACCACAGTCACCCCTCCACTTT.

The chain recombines TRBV6-1 with TRBJ1-2; the D gene is possibly TRBD1 (6 bases). The V gene's germline CDR1 is MNHNS and CDR2 SASEGT. V lost 5 bases to trimming and J lost 2 bases, with 12 bases between them. The CDR3 spans 14 residues. CDR3 bases: TGTGCCAGCAGTCCCCAACAGGGCAACTATGGCTACACCTTC. This sequence encodes CASSPQQGNYGYTF.

This clone is a singleton in its sample. The CDR3: CASSSGDSSYEQYF. In DNA form, the CDR3 reads TGTGCCAGCAGTTCGGGGGACAGCTCCTACGAGCAGTACTTC. This sequence joins TRBV27 and TRBJ2-7; D is perhaps TRBD1 (7 bases). The CDR3 contains 14 residues. With 4 bases removed from V and 0 bases from J, the gap between germline ends came to 10 bases. Germline V gives CDR1 MNHEY, CDR2 SMNVEV (reference sequence).

V gene TRBV7-9 combines with J gene TRBJ2-5; 9 nucleotides align to TRBD1. V shed 5 bases, J shed 5 bases, and the junction held 9 bases outside the gene matches. The CDR3 extends over 15 amino acids. Per germline, CDR1 SEHNR and CDR2 FQNEAQ (reference sequence). The CDR3 nucleotides are TGTGCCAGCAGCGCGAACCCGGGACAGGGCGAGACCCAGTACTTC. Its protein is CASSANPGQGETQYF.

This sequence joins TRBV7-2 and TRBJ2-5, with 8 positions matching TRBD1. V shed 5 bases, J shed 4 bases, and the junction held 6 bases outside the gene matches. Per germline, CDR1 SGHTA and CDR2 FQGNSA. There are 14 residues in the CDR3. CDR3: CASSLQGARETQYF. The DNA of the CDR3 is TGTGCCAGCAGCCTCCAGGGGGCTAGAGAGACCCAGTACTTC.

The chain links TRBV5-1 to TRBJ1-2; D is perhaps TRBD1 (5 bases). V lost 4 bases to trimming and J lost 4 bases, with 14 bases between them. In germline, CDR1 is SGHRS, CDR2 YFSETQ. The CDR3 totals 14 residues. CDR3 amino acids: CASSAGGRPYGYTF. CDR3 nucleotide sequence: TGCGCCAGCAGCGCGGGGGGACGGCCCTATGGCTACACCTTC. The entire variable domain, with the rest obtained from reference TRBV5-1 and TRBJ1-2, is as follows: KAGVTQTPRYLIKTRGQQVTLSCSPISGHRSVSWYQQTPGQGLQFLFEYFSETQRNKGNFPGRFSGRQFSNSRSEMNVSTLELGDSALYLCASSAGGRPYGYTFGSGTRLTVV.

V and J are TRBV2 and TRBJ1-2; TRBD1 matches 8 bases. The J segment lost 0 bases and the V segment lost 6 bases, leaving 12 bases of the junction unmatched. CDR3 size: 17 residues. The germline CDR1 and CDR2 sequences are SNHLY and FYNNEI. The CDR3 bases are TGTGCCAGCAGCGATCACCAGGGGGCCCCCACTAACTATGGCTACACCTTC. Translated, it gives CASSDHQGAPTNYGYTF.

The rearrangement links TRBV5-1 to TRBJ2-1; a possible D gene is TRBD1 (5 bases). Trimming removed 6 bases from V and 4 bases from J, with 20 bases in between. Germline CDR1 SGHRS, CDR2 YFSETQ. The CDR3 has 16 amino acids. The CDR3 DNA reads as TGCGCCAGCACTCCCGACAGTAATCTAGGGTACAATGAGCAGTTCTTC. Amino acid sequence: CASTPDSNLGYNEQFF.

The chain has TRBV29-1 and TRBJ1-2; D perhaps matches TRBD1 (5 bases). Looked up from germline, CDR1 is SQVTM and CDR2 is ANQGSEA. The germline V and J ends were trimmed by 7 bases and 8 bases, with 23 bases remaining between them. This CDR3 has 14 amino acids. The CDR3 DNA reads as TGCAGCGCATATAGTCTTTCGGGGGTAGGAGGCTACACCTTC. Amino acid sequence: CSAYSLSGVGGYTF.

This clone has a single count. The chain uses TRBV29-1 and TRBJ2-7; a possible D gene is TRBD1 (5 bases). This CDR3 spans 12 amino acids. Trimming cost V 5 bases and J 1 base, with 9 bases left between them. The germline V gene has CDR1 SQVTM and CDR2 ANQGSEA. For the CDR3, the DNA is TGCAGCGTTCCTGACAGTTCCTACGAGCAGTACTTC. The encoded protein is CSVPDSSYEQYF.

The gene calls are TRBV5-1 and TRBJ2-2; 11 nucleotides line up with TRBD1. Germline lookup yields CDR1 SGHRS and CDR2 YFSETQ. Germline trimming cut 4 bases from V and 3 bases from J; bases unmatched to any gene: 2. The CDR3 contains 15 residues. The CDR3 region is CASSGGQGDTGELFF. The DNA for the CDR3 is TGCGCCAGCAGCGGGGGACAGGGGGACACCGGGGAGCTGTTTTTT. Drawing the rest from reference TRBV5-1 and TRBJ2-2, the complete variable domain is KAGVTQTPRYLIKTRGQQVTLSCSPISGHRSVSWYQQTPGQGLQFLFEYFSETQRNKGNFPGRFSGRQFSNSRSEMNVSTLELGDSALYLCASSGGQGDTGELFFGEGSRLTVL.

The chain carries TRBV11-2 and TRBJ2-1, with D possibly matching TRBD2 (6 bases). Germline V gene sequence: CDR1 SGHAT, CDR2 FQNNGV. This CDR3 comprises 14 residues. V dropped 4 bases and J dropped 6 bases, with 13 bases sitting between them. CDR3 in amino acids: CASSSLRGSNEQFF. Here the CDR3 DNA reads TGTGCCAGCAGCTCACTCCGGGGGTCCAATGAGCAGTTCTTC.

The chain uses TRBV9 and TRBJ1-2, with TRBD1 matching 10 bases. CDR1 and CDR2 from the germline V gene are SGDLS and YYNGEE. J was trimmed by 3 bases and V by 4 bases; bases with no gene match: 6. The CDR3 consists of 15 residues. The CDR3 DNA follows: TGTGCCAGCAGCAAGTCGGACAGGGGGGACTATGGCTACACCTTC. As protein: CASSKSDRGDYGYTF.

This clone was seen a single time. This chain uses TRBV5-1 with TRBJ2-7, with D maybe TRBD1 (6 bases). Germline V gene sequence: CDR1 SGHRS, CDR2 YFSETQ. V was cut by 0 bases and J by 0 bases, with 10 bases left in between. This CDR3 has 15 amino acids. CDR3 in DNA: TGCGCCAGCAGCTTGGGAGGGGGAACCTCCTACGAGCAGTACTTC. Amino acid sequence: CASSLGGGTSYEQYF.

The V and J genes are TRBV14 and TRBJ2-5, with 8 bases that match TRBD2. CDR3 length: 16 amino acids. Trimming at V came to 3 bases and at J to 0 bases, leaving 6 bases not matched to a gene. CDR1 is SGHDN, CDR2 FVKESK, per germline. CDR3 in DNA: TGTGCCAGCAGCCACCTTAGCGGGGATAACCAAGAGACCCAGTACTTC. This translates into CASSHLSGDNQETQYF.

This chain connects TRBV30 to TRBJ1-6; D uncertain. There are 13 residues in the CDR3. Trimming took 8 bases from V and 3 from J, leaving 11 bases between them. CDR1 is GTSNPN, CDR2 SVGIG, per germline (reference sequence). As DNA, the CDR3 is TGTGCCGGCACCGAGGACTATAATTCACCCCTCCACTTT. Translated: CAGTEDYNSPLHF.

The rearrangement joins TRBV5-4 to TRBJ1-2, with 8 nucleotides matching TRBD1. Losses at the gene ends were 4 bases for V and 8 bases for J; bases not matched to a gene: 10. CDR1 is SGHNT, CDR2 YYREEE, per germline (reference sequence). The CDR3 contains 14 residues. As DNA, the CDR3 is TGTGCCAGCAGCCCCATCGACAGGGGAAGCGGCTACACCTTC. It encodes CASSPIDRGSGYTF.

This clone appeared a single time. This rearrangement joins TRBV27 to TRBJ2-3, with D perhaps TRBD2 (7 bases). The CDR3 is 18 residues long. The germline V gene encodes CDR1 MNHEY and CDR2 SMNVEV (reference sequence). V lost 3 bases to trimming and J lost 6 bases, with 25 bases between them. CDR3 sequence: CASSFFRRGGALPDTQYF. The CDR3 region has the DNA TGTGCCAGCAGTTTTTTCCGCCGAGGGGGGGCCCTGCCGGATACGCAGTATTTT.

V gene TRBV4-1 combines with J gene TRBJ2-1; 7 bases are shared with TRBD2. This CDR3 has 15 amino acids. With 1 base clipped from V and 4 bases from J, the junction kept 4 bases outside the gene matches. In germline, CDR1 is MGHRA, CDR2 YSYEKL. As DNA, the CDR3 is TGCGCCAGCAGCCAAGTGGCTAGCGGTTACAATGAGCAGTTCTTC. Its translation: CASSQVASGYNEQFF.

The CDR3 sequence: CASSARTGGVKNIQYF. The CDR3 bases are TGTGCCAGCAGTGCGCGGACAGGGGGCGTCAAAAACATTCAGTACTTC. The chain has TRBV2 and TRBJ2-4; 11 bases map to TRBD1. Germline CDR1 SNHLY, CDR2 FYNNEI. The CDR3 contains 16 residues. V lost 4 bases and J lost 3; bases outside the gene matches: 5. Together with reference TRBV2 and TRBJ2-4, the CDR3 gives the full variable domain: EPEVTQTPSHQVTQMGQEVILRCVPISNHLYFYWYRQILGQKVEFLVSFYNNEISEKSEIFDDQFSVERPDGSNFTLKIRSTKLEDSAMYFCASSARTGGVKNIQYFGAGTRLSVL.

This chain uses TRBV5-1 with TRBJ1-4; D gene ambiguous. Deletions cut 5 bases from V and 8 bases from J, with 19 bases between. Per the germline V gene, CDR1 is SGHRS and CDR2 is YFSETQ. The CDR3 totals 15 residues. CDR3 nucleotide sequence: TGCGCCAGCAGTAACGGACTCGGGGATGAAGAAAAACTGTTTTTT. Translated: CASSNGLGDEEKLFF.

This chain links TRBV19 with TRBJ1-3; D remains unclear. CDR3 length equals 15 residues. In germline, CDR1 is LNHDA, CDR2 SQIVND (reference sequence). Trimming took off 1 base at V and 0 bases at J, with 7 bases between the two ends. This CDR3 reads CASSIGLFSGNTIYF. The CDR3 coding sequence is TGTGCCAGTAGTATAGGACTTTTCTCTGGAAACACCATATATTTT. Drawing the rest from reference TRBV19 and TRBJ1-3, the complete variable domain is DGGITQSPKYLFRKEGQNVTLSCEQNLNHDAMYWYRQDPGQGLRLIYYSQIVNDFQKGDIAEGYSVSREKKESFPLTVTSAQKNPTAFYLCASSIGLFSGNTIYFGEGSWLTVV.

The chain uses TRBV14 and TRBJ2-1; maybe TRBD2 (6 bases). V shed 4 bases and J shed 10 bases, with 8 bases lying between them. The CDR3 length is 11 residues. Germline loops: CDR1 SGHDN, CDR2 FVKESK. CDR3 loop: CASSLSGEQFF. DNA for the CDR3: TGTGCCAGCAGCCTGAGCGGGGAGCAGTTCTTC.

The rearrangement joins TRBV10-2 to TRBJ1-6; maybe TRBD1 (5 bases). Per germline, CDR1 WSHSY and CDR2 SAAADI. V was clipped by 1 base and J by 10 bases, with 14 bases between them. This CDR3 region has 15 residues. The DNA of the CDR3 is TGCGCCAGCAGTGAGTGGCAGGGTAAAAGATCACCCCTCCACTTT. Amino acids: CASSEWQGKRSPLHF.

This clone was observed a single time. The same CDR3 arises from other DNA sequences in this sample as well. The chain is built from TRBV7-2 and TRBJ1-2; D not certain. V was trimmed by 3 bases and J by 2 bases, leaving 7 bases between them. In germline, CDR1 is SGHTA, CDR2 FQGNSA. The CDR3 sequence is 13 residues long. The CDR3 region is CASSLAANYGYTF. As DNA, the CDR3 is TGTGCCAGCAGCTTGGCGGCGAACTATGGCTACACCTTC. Using reference TRBV7-2 and TRBJ1-2 for the parts outside the CDR3, the full variable domain is GAGVSQSPSNKVTEKGKDVELRCDPISGHTALYWYRQSLGQGLEFLIYFQGNSAPDKSGLPSDRFSAERTGGSVSTLTIQRTQQEDSAVYLCASSLAANYGYTFGSGTRLTVV.

V and J are TRBV28 and TRBJ2-2; perhaps TRBD1 as D (5 bases). CDR1 and CDR2 (germline): MDHEN, SYDVKM. V lost 6 bases, J lost 6 bases, and 17 bases lay in between. The CDR3 length is 15 residues. The CDR3 protein is CASSLGALGAGELFF. In DNA, the CDR3 is TGTGCCAGCAGCCTTGGGGCCCTCGGCGCCGGGGAGCTGTTTTTT.